This TCR beta chain was sequenced in a study of regulatory T cells in long-lasting Graves disease. The study's findings and limits: Under persistent disease, TRBV28, TRBJ1-2 and TRBJ2-5 were used preferentially.

Combining iRepertoire HTBI primers with Arm-PCR of CDR3 regions, the authors built TCR beta libraries. One entry per CDR3 protein results from TCRdb running MiXCR on the multiplex PCR reads. The table records about 380,000 distinct CDR3 sequences, about 14% of them present only once. This clonotype was detected only once. The antigen remains undetermined. A single base is all that separates this from a far larger clone, so a read error is likely. The sample's time point: newly diagnosed GD, antithyroid drugs for less than 3 months. With RNA extracted from PBMCs as input, the TCR library was made. V shed 3 bases, J shed 6 bases, and the junction held 2 bases outside the gene matches. The CDR3 length is 13 residues. CDR1 is MNHEY, CDR2 SMNVEV, per germline (reference sequence).

The chain uses TRBV27 and TRBJ2-1; 7 nucleotides match TRBD1. The sequences come from peripheral blood mononuclear cells (PBMCs), collected at new diagnosis, from a patient treated with antithyroid drugs. The receptor's source is a female donor with Graves disease. This CDR3 is CASSFAGGNEQFF. The CDR3 DNA is TGTGCCAGCAGTTTCGCAGGGGGCAATGAGCAGTTCTTC.